The clone carrying this T cell receptor beta chain was observed a few times. The antigen is unknown. These data are taken from a study of CD8 T cells in ankylosing spondylitis. Notes on the study in general: Among TCR beta sequences, a motif of under ten highly homologous variants appeared characteristic of ankylosing spondylitis blood. A subset of motif variants has previously been described in the synovial fluid and blood of reactive arthritis. Disease-linked clones bore a CD8+ phenotype and were relatively rare in peripheral blood.

By quantitative 5'-RACE with molecular barcodes, the TCR beta libraries were made. Using its own MiXCR run on the 5' RACE reads, TCRdb lists one record per CDR3 protein. The sample holds about 160,000 distinct CDR3 sequences, 15% to 20% seen once. This CDR3 contains 16 residues. J gave up 5 bases and V 5 bases, and 6 bases lay outside the gene matches. Germline CDR1 reads SGHTA; CDR2 reads FQGNSA. The chain has TRBV7-2 and TRBJ2-2; 12 bases line up with TRBD2. The source material was blood, either unsorted or a sorted T cell fraction (not recorded which). This receptor was obtained from a male donor with ankylosing spondylitis or in good health (not recorded which). The CDR3 DNA follows: TGTGCCAGCAGCCCCGGACTAGCGGGACGGACCGGGGAGCTGTTTTTT. Protein sequence: CASSPGLAGRTGELFF.